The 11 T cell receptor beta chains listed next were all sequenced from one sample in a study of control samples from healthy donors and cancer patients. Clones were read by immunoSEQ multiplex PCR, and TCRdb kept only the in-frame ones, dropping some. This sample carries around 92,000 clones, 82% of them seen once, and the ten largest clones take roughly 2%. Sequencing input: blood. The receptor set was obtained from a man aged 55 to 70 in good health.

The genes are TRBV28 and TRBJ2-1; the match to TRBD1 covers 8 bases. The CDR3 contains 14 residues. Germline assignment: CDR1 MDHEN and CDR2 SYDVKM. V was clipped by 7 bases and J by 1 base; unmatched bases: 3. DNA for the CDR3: TGTGCCAGCATTGACAGGGGATCCTACAATGAGCAGTTCTTC. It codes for CASIDRGSYNEQFF.

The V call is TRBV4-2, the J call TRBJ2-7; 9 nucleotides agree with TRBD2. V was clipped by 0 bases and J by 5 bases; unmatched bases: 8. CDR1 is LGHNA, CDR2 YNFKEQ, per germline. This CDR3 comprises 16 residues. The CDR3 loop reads CASSQDRASGMDEQYF. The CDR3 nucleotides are TGTGCCAGCAGCCAAGATAGGGCTAGCGGGATGGACGAGCAGTACTTC.

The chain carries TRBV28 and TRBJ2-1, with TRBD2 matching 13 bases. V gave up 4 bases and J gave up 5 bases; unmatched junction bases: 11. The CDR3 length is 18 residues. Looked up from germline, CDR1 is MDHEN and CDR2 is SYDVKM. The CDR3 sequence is CASSSPRTSGSIDNEQFF. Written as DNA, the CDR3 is TGTGCCAGCAGTTCCCCCCGGACTAGCGGGAGTATTGACAATGAGCAGTTCTTC.

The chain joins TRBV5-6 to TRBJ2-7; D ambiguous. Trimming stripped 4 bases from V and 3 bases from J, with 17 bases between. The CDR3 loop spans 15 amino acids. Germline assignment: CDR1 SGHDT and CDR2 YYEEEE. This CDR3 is CASSPTLLRYYEQYF. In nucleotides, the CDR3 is TGTGCCAGCAGCCCTACCCTGCTTCGGTACTACGAGCAGTACTTC.

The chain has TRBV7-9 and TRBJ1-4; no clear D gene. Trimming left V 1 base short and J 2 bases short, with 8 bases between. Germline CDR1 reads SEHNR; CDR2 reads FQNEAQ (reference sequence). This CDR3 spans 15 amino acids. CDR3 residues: CASSLGATTNEKLFF. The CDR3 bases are TGTGCCAGCAGCTTAGGGGCAACCACTAATGAAAAACTGTTTTTT.

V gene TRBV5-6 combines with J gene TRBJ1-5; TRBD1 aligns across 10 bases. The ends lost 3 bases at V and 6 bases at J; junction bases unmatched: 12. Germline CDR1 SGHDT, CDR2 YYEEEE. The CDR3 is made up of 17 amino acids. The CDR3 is CASSSNYGTGVGQPQHF. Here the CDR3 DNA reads TGTGCCAGCAGCTCCAATTACGGGACAGGGGTAGGTCAGCCCCAGCATTTT.

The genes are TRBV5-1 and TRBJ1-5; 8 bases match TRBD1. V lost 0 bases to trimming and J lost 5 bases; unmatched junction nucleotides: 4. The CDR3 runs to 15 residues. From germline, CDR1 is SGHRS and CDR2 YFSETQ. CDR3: CASSLEGRGHQPQHF. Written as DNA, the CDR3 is TGCGCCAGCAGCTTGGAGGGCAGGGGGCATCAGCCCCAGCATTTT.

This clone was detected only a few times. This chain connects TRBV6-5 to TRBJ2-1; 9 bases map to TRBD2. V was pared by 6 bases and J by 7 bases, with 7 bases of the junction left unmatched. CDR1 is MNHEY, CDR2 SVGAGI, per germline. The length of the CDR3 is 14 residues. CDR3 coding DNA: TGTGCCAGCAGGACTAGCGGTTCTTTGAATGAGCAGTTCTTC. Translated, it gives CASRTSGSLNEQFF.

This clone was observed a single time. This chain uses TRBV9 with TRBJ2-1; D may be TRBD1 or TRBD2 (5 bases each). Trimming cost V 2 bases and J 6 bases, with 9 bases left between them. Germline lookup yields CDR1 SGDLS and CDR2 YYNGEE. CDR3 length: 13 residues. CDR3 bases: TGTGCCAGCAGCGTGGGACCTCTCAATGAGCAGTTCTTC. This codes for CASSVGPLNEQFF.

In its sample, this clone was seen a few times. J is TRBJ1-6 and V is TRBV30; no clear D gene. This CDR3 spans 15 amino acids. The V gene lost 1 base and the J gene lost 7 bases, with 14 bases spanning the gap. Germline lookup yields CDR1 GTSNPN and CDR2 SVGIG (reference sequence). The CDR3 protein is CAWSALDLVNSPLHF. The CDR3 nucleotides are TGTGCCTGGAGTGCTCTCGACTTGGTGAATTCACCCCTCCACTTT.

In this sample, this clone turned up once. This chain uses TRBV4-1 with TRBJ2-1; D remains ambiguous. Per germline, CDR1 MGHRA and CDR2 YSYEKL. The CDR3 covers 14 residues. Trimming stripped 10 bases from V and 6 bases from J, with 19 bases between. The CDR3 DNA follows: TGCGCCACAACCAGGAGCCCGGGCTTCAATGAGCAGTTCTTC. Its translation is CATTRSPGFNEQFF.